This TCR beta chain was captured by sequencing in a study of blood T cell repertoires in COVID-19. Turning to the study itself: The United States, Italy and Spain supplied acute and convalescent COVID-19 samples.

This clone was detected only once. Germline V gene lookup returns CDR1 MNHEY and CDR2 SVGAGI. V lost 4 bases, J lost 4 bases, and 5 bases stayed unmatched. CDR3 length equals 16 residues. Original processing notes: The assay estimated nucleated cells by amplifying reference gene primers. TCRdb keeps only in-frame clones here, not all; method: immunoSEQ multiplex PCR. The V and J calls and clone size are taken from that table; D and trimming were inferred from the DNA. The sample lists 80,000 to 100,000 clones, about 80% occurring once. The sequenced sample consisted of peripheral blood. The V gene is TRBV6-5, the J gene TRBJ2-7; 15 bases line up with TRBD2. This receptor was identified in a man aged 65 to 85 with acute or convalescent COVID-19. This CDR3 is CASSSGTSGRSYEQYF. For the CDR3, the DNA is TGTGCCAGCAGTTCAGGGACTAGCGGGAGGTCGTACGAGCAGTACTTC.